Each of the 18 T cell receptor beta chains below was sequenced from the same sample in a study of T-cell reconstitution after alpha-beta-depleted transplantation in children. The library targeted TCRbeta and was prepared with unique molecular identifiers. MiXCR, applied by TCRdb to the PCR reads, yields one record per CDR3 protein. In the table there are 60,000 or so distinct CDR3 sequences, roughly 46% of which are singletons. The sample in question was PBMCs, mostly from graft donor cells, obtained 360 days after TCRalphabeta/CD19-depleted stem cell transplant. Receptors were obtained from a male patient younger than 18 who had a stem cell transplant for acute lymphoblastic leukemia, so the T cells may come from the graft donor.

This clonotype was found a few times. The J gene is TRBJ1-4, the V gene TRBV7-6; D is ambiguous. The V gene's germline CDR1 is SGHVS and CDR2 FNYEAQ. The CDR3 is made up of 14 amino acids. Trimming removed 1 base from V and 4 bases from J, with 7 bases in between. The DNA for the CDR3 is TGTGCCAGCAGCTTAGTGTCGGTTAATGAAAAACTGTTTTTT. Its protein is CASSLVSVNEKLFF. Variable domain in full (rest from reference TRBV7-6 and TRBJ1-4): GAGVSQSPRYKVTKRGQDVALRCDPISGHVSLYWYRQALGQGPEFLTYFNYEAQQDKSGLPNDRFSAERPEGSISTLTIQRTEQRDSAMYRCASSLVSVNEKLFFGSGTQLSVL.

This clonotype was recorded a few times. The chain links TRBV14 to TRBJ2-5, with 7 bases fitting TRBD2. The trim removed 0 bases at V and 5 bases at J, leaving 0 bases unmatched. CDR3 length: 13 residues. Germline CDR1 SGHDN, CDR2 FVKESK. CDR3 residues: CASSQDGGETQYF. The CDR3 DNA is TGTGCCAGCAGCCAAGACGGGGGGGAGACCCAGTACTTC.

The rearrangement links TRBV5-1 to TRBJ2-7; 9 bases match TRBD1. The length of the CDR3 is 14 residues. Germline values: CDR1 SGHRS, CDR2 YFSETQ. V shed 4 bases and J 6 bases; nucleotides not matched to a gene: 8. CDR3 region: CASSRGTGTTEQYF. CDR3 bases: TGCGCCAGCAGCCGCGGGACAGGGACAACCGAGCAGTACTTC.

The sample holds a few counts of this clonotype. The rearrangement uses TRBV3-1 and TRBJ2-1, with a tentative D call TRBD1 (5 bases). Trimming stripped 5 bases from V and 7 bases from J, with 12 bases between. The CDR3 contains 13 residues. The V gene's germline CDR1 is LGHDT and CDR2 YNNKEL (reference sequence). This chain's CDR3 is CASSSGLGNEQFF. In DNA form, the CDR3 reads TGTGCCAGCAGCTCAGGGTTGGGAAATGAGCAGTTCTTC.

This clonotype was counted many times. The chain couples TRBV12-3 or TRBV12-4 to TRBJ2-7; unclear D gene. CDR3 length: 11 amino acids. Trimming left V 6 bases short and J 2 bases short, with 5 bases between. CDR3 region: CASSSAYEQYF. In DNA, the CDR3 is TGTGCCAGCAGCTCTGCCTACGAGCAGTACTTC.

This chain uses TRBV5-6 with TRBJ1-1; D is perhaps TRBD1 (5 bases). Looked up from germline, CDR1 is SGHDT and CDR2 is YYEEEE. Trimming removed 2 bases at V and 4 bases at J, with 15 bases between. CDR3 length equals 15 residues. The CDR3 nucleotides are TGTGCCAGCAGCTTCGGCGGCAGGGCAGGCACTGAAGCTTTCTTT. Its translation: CASSFGGRAGTEAFF.

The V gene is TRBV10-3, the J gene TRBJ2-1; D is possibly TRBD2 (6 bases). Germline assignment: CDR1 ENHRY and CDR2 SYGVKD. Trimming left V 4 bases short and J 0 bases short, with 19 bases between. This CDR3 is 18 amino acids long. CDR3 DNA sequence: TGTGCCATCAGTGGCGGGGTCGTGGGCCTTAGCTCCTACAATGAGCAGTTCTTC. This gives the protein CAISGGVVGLSSYNEQFF.

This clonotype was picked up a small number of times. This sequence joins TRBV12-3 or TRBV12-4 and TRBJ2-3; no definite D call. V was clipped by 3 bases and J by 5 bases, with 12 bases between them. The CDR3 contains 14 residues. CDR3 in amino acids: CASSFSGVRDTQYF. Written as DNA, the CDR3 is TGTGCCAGCAGTTTTAGTGGAGTCCGAGATACGCAGTATTTT.

In DNA form, the CDR3 reads TGTGCCAGCAGCCCCGATCGACAGACGAAAGCTTTCTTT. It codes for CASSPDRQTKAFF. This chain links TRBV11-2 with TRBJ1-1; D possibly corresponds to TRBD1 (5 bases). The length of the CDR3 is 13 residues. Germline values: CDR1 SGHAT, CDR2 FQNNGV. Trimming removed 5 bases from V and 9 bases from J, with 16 bases in between.

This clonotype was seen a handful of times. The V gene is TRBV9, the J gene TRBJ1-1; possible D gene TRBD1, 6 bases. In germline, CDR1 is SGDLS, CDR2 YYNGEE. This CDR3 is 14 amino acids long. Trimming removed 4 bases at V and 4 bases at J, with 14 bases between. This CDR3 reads CASSPRGLGTEAFF. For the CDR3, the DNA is TGTGCCAGCAGCCCCCGGGGGCTGGGCACTGAAGCTTTCTTT.

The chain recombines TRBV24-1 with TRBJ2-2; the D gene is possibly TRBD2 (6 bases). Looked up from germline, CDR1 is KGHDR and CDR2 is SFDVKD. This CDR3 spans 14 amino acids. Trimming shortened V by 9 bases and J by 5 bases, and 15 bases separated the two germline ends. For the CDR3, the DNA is TGTGCCACCCGGGACTCCGTTGGGACCGGGGAGCTGTTTTTT. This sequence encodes CATRDSVGTGELFF.

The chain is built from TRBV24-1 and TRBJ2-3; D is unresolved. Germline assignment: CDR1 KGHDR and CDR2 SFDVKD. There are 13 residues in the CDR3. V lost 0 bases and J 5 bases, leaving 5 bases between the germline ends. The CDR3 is CATSDLWGDTQYF. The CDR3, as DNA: TGTGCCACCAGTGATTTGTGGGGAGATACGCAGTATTTT.

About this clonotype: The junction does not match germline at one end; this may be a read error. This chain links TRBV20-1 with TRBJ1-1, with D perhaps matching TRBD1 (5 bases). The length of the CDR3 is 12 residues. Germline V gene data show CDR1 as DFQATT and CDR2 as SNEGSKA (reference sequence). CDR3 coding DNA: TGCAGTGCACCGACAGTGGGGCTACTGTGGGGATTT. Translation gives CSAPTVGLLWGF.

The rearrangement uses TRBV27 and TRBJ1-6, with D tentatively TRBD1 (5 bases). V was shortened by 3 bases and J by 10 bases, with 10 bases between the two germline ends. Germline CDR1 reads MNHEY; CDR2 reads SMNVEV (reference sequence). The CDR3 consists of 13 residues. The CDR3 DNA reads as TGTGCCAGCAGTTTCAGGGTTGACTCACCCCTCCACTTT. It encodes CASSFRVDSPLHF.

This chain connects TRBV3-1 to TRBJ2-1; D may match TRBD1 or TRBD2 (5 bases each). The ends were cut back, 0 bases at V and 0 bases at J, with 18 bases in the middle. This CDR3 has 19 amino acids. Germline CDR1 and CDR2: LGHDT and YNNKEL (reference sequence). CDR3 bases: TGTGCCAGCAGCCAAGAAAGAATATGGGGGTATAGCTCCTACAATGAGCAGTTCTTC. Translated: CASSQERIWGYSSYNEQFF.

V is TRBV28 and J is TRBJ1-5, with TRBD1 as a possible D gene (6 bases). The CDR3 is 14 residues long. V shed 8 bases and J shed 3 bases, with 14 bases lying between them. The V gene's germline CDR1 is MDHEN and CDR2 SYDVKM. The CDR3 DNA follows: TGTGCCAGCGCGGACAGCCCTTCCAATCAGCCCCAGCATTTT. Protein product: CASADSPSNQPQHF.

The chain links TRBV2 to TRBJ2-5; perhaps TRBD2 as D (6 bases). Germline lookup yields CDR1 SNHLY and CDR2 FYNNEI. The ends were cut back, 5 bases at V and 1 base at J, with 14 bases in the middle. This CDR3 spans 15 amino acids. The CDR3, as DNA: TGTGCCAGCAGTTCGCTTAGCGGCATCCAAGAGACCCAGTACTTC. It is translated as CASSSLSGIQETQYF.

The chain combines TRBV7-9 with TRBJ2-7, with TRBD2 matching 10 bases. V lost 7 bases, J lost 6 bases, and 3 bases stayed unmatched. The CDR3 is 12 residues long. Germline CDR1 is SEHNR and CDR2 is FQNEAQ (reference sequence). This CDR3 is CASTSGSFEQYF. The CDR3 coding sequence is TGTGCCAGCACTAGCGGGAGTTTCGAGCAGTACTTC.